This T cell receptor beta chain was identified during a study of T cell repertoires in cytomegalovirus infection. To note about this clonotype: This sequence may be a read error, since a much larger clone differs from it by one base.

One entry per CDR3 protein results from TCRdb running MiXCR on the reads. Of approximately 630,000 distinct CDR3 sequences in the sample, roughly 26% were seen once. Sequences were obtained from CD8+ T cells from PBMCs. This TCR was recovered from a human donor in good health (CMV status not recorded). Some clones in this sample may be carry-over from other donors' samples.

CDR3 sequence: CAGTGTVNQPQHF. CDR3 DNA sequence: TGTGCCGGCACCGGGACGGTGAATCAGCCCCAGCATTTT. This chain links TRBV2 with TRBJ1-5; D perhaps matches TRBD1 (5 bases). Germline V gene data show CDR1 as SNHLY and CDR2 as FYNNEI. The CDR3 sequence is 13 residues long. Trimming took off 11 bases at V and 4 bases at J, with 15 bases between the two ends.